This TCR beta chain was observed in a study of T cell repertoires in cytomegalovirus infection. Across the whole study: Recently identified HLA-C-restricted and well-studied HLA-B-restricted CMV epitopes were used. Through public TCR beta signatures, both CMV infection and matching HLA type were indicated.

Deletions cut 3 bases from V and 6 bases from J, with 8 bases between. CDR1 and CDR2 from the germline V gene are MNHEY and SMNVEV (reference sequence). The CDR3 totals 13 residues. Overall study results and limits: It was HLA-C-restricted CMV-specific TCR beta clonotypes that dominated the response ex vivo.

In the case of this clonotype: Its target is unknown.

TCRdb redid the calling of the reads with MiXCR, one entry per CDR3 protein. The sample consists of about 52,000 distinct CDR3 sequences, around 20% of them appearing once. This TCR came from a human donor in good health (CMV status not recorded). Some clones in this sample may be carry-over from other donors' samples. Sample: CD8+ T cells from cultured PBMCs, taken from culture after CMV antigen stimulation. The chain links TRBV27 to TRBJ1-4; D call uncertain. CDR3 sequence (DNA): TGTGCCAGCAGTTTGGAGGGAGATGAAAAACTGTTTTTT. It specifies CASSLEGDEKLFF.